The T cell receptor (beta chain) under discussion was sequenced for a study of CD8 T cells in Susac syndrome. Negative isolation was used for CD8+ and CD4+ T cells, and FACS enrichment was applied to TEMRA cells. The CDR3 runs 15 residues. The germline V and J ends were trimmed by 2 bases and 3 bases, with 14 bases remaining between them. The germline V gene has CDR1 SGDLS and CDR2 YYNGEE. The authors reverse transcribed roughly 0.5 to 1 ug RNA with random hexamers. TCRdb re-analysed the immunoSEQ multiplex PCR reads in MiXCR, keeping a single row per CDR3 protein. This sample has roughly 220,000 distinct CDR3 sequences, with 85% to 95% found just once.

The origin of this receptor is a human donor with Susac syndrome. The chain has TRBV9 and TRBJ1-2; maybe TRBD1 (5 bases). Material: CD4+ T cells from PBMCs. CDR3 in amino acids: CASSVRGRADYGYTF. The CDR3 nucleotides are TGTGCCAGCAGCGTTCGGGGCAGGGCGGACTATGGCTACACCTTC.